This entry lists 6 T cell receptor beta chains sequenced from one sample in a study of shared clonotypes between healthy human individuals. Libraries were prepared by immunoSEQ multiplex PCR; TCRdb keeps only in-frame clonotypes and omits some of them. The sample lists about 2 million clones, about 95% occurring once. Naivety among CD8 cells was defined by CD45RO negativity and positive CCR7 selection, thereby excluding terminally differentiated effector memory CD45RA+ cells. The sequencing input was naive CD8+ T cells sorted from blood. Receptors were obtained from a man between 18 and 35 years old in good health.

This clone has a single count. This CDR3 reads CASSIDGGGNQPQHF. CDR3 DNA sequence: TGTGCCAGTAGTATAGATGGTGGGGGCAATCAGCCCCAGCATTTT. This chain joins TRBV19 and TRBJ1-5; D unresolved. V was shortened by 0 bases and J by 2 bases, with 8 bases between the two germline ends. The length of the CDR3 is 15 residues. The germline V gene has CDR1 LNHDA and CDR2 SQIVND (reference sequence).

CDR3 region: CASSSPDRFPGNTIYF. CDR3 in DNA: TGTGCCAGCAGTTCCCCGGACAGGTTCCCTGGAAACACCATATATTTT. The chain employs TRBV28 and TRBJ1-3; 7 bases are a match to TRBD1. Germline V gives CDR1 MDHEN, CDR2 SYDVKM. CDR3 size: 16 residues. V lost 4 bases to trimming and J lost 2 bases; unmatched junction nucleotides: 8.

The chain employs TRBV6-4 and TRBJ2-1, with D possibly being TRBD1 or TRBD2 (5 bases each). The V end lost 7 bases, the J end lost 4 bases, and 17 bases lay between the germline ends. The CDR3 consists of 15 residues. Germline V CDR1 and CDR2: MRHNA, SNTAGT. In DNA, the CDR3 is TGTGCCAGCACCACCGGGACGAAAGAATACAATGAGCAGTTCTTC. Protein sequence: CASTTGTKEYNEQFF.

This chain connects TRBV4-1 to TRBJ1-2, with TRBD1 as a possible D gene (5 bases). The CDR3 runs to 16 residues. Germline V gives CDR1 MGHRA, CDR2 YSYEKL. V lost 1 base and J lost 6, with 18 bases in between. This CDR3 is CASSQAGERGEDGYTF. In nucleotides, the CDR3 is TGCGCCAGCAGCCAAGCGGGGGAGCGGGGTGAGGATGGCTACACCTTC.

This chain uses TRBV19 with TRBJ2-1; D might be TRBD1 (6 bases). V was trimmed by 6 bases and J by 7 bases, leaving 13 bases between them. From germline, CDR1 is LNHDA and CDR2 SQIVND (reference sequence). The CDR3 has 13 amino acids. DNA for the CDR3: TGTGCCAGTAGGGACAGTTGGGGGAATGAGCAGTTCTTC. Protein: CASRDSWGNEQFF.

The rearrangement joins TRBV28 to TRBJ2-7, with D uncertain. The CDR3 contains 14 residues. Trimming cost V 2 bases and J 5 bases, with 13 bases left between them. CDR1 is MDHEN and CDR2 is SYDVKM in the germline V gene. This CDR3 is CASSLDPAAHEQYF. In nucleotides, the CDR3 is TGTGCCAGCAGTTTAGATCCAGCAGCCCACGAGCAGTACTTC.